This paragraph reports one T cell receptor beta chain. Its target is not known. This specimen belongs to a study of T-cell reconstitution after alpha-beta-depleted transplantation in children. Findings and caveats of the study: Surviving recipient T cells and intrathymic progenitors accounted for some patients' high TCRbeta diversity at day 60. One year post-transplant, T-cell counts and diversity were largely derived from T cells produced anew. Several hundred expanded graft clones reportedly were the source of alpha-beta T cells about two months after transplant.

Unique molecular identifiers were incorporated when the TCRbeta library was constructed. From the PCR reads, TCRdb called clonotypes with MiXCR, one entry per CDR3 protein. Among approximately 8,200 distinct CDR3 sequences listed, around 32% were seen once. Germline lookup yields CDR1 SGHAT and CDR2 FQNNGV. This CDR3 spans 18 amino acids. Trimming left V 5 bases short and J 2 bases short, with 22 bases between. This TCR was recovered from a boy younger than two who had a stem cell transplant for SCID, so the T cells may come from the graft donor. This specimen was peripheral blood, taken 60 days after TCRalphabeta/CD19-depleted stem cell transplant. The chain combines TRBV11-2 with TRBJ2-1; tentatively, D is TRBD2 (6 bases). The CDR3 is CASSDSEKGGLPYNEQFF. CDR3 DNA: TGTGCCAGCAGCGATAGTGAGAAGGGAGGTTTGCCCTACAATGAGCAGTTCTTC. Full variable domain (outside the CDR3, taken from reference TRBV11-2 and TRBJ2-1): EAGVAQSPRYKIIEKRQSVAFWCNPISGHATLYWYQQILGQGPKLLIQFQNNGVVDDSQLPKDRFSAERLKGVDSTLKIQPAKLEDSAVYLCASSDSEKGGLPYNEQFFGPGTRLTVL.